The clone carrying this TCR beta chain occurred a few times. Its matching antigen is unknown. This entry is derived from a study of T cell repertoires in cytomegalovirus infection. Turning to the study itself: Public TCR beta signatures provided an indication of both CMV infection and a matching HLA type. Whole-study findings and limits: Totalled public TCR beta family frequency picked out people who carried CMV plus the relevant HLA. Dominating the ex vivo response were HLA-C-restricted CMV-specific TCR beta clonotypes.

TCRdb itself ran the reads through MiXCR, one entry per CDR3 protein. The sample has about 740,000 distinct CDR3 sequences; about 33% are singletons. Germline CDR1 is MNHEY and CDR2 is SVGAGI. Trimming pared 5 bases from V and 3 bases from J, leaving 14 bases between. The CDR3 runs 14 residues. The sample here was cultured PBMCs, taken from culture after CMV antigen stimulation. V is TRBV6-5 and J is TRBJ2-7, with D tentatively TRBD1 (6 bases). This receptor was obtained from a human donor in good health (CMV status not recorded). Some clones in this sample may be carry-over from other donors' samples. The CDR3 region has the DNA TGTGCCAGCAGTCAACGGAACAGGGACTACGAGCAGTACTTC. It yields the protein CASSQRNRDYEQYF.